This T cell receptor (beta chain) was documented in a study of blood T cell repertoires in COVID-19. The overall study: Samples representing acute and convalescent COVID-19 were sourced from the United States, Italy and Spain. T cells, B-cell-depleted T cells, or PBMCs provided the cDNA or gDNA that served as material.

In its sample, this clone was seen once. Seattle patients were enrolled during active infection and followed longitudinally. The CDR3 has 14 residues. Germline lookup yields CDR1 LNHDA and CDR2 SQIVND (reference sequence). The V gene end was trimmed by 7 bases and the J gene end by 5 bases; junction bases not matched to a gene: 6. Original analysis: Estimates of nucleated cell counts were drawn from the amplification of reference gene primers. Sequenced by immunoSEQ multiplex PCR; TCRdb stores in-frame clones only, minus some. That table is the source of V, J and clone size, and D and trimming were worked out from the DNA. The repertoire includes almost 350,000 clones, around 90% of them detected once, and 3.9% sits in the top ten.

Material: peripheral blood. V usage is TRBV19 and J usage is TRBJ2-3; 10 bases match TRBD1. The receptor was derived from a woman aged 60 to 75 with COVID-19, enrolled during active disease. The CDR3 nucleotides read TGTGCCAGTAATCGGGACAGGGGTAAAGATACGCAGTATTTT. Its translation: CASNRDRGKDTQYF.